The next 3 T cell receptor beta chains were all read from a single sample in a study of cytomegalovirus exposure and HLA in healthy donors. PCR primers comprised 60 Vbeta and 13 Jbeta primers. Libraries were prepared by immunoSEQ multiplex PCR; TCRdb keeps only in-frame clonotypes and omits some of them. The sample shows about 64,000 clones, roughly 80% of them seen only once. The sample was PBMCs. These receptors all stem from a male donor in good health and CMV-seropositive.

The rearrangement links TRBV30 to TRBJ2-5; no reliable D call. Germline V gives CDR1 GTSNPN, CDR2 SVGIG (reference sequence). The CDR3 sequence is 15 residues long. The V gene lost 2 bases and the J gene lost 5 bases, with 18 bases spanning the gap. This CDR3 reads CAWSKRRTHKETQYF. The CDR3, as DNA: TGTGCCTGGAGTAAGAGGCGAACCCACAAGGAGACCCAGTACTTC. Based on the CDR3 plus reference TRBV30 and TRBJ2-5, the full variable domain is SQTIHQWPATLVQPVGSPLSLECTVEGTSNPNLYWYRQAAGRGLQLLFYSVGIGQISSEVPQNLSASRPQDRQFILSSKKLLLSDSGFYLCAWSKRRTHKETQYFGPGTRLLVL.

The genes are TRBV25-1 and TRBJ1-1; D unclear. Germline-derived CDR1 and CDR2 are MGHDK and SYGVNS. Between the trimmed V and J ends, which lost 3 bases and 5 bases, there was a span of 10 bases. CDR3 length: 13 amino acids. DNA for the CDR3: TGTGCCAGCAGTGAGGGCACCCCAACTGAAGCTTTCTTT. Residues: CASSEGTPTEAFF.

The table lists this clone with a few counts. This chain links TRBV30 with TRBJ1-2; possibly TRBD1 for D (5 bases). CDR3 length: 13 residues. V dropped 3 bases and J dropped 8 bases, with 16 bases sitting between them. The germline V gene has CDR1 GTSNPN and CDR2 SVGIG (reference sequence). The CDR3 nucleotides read TGTGCCTGGAGCAACGGAAGGGGAGGCGGCTACACCTTC. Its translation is CAWSNGRGGGYTF.